One sample yielded the 23 T cell receptor beta chains listed below, sequenced in a study of T cells in Graves' hyperthyroidism and ophthalmopathy. Amplification yielded TCR beta CDR3 regions, with RNA transcripts as the source. In the first-round RT-PCR of the TCR CDR3, the HTBI primer set was used. TCRdb reanalysed the multiplex PCR reads using MiXCR and keeps one entry per CDR3 protein. The sample consists of some 800,000 distinct CDR3 sequences, roughly 40% of them appearing once. The sample taken for sequencing was blood. The origin of the receptors is a man aged 18 to 29 with Graves' hyperthyroidism.

The V call is TRBV19, the J call TRBJ2-2; D remains ambiguous. V was cut by 0 bases and J by 1 base, with 15 bases left in between. Germline CDR1 is LNHDA and CDR2 is SQIVND (reference sequence). This CDR3 has 18 amino acids. The CDR3 sequence is CASSIDLVIGENTGELFF. The CDR3 DNA reads TGTGCCAGTAGTATAGACCTCGTCATTGGGGAGAACACCGGGGAGCTGTTTTTT. The full variable domain, with the rest looked up from reference TRBV19 and TRBJ2-2, is DGGITQSPKYLFRKEGQNVTLSCEQNLNHDAMYWYRQDPGQGLRLIYYSQIVNDFQKGDIAEGYSVSREKKESFPLTVTSAQKNPTAFYLCASSIDLVIGENTGELFFGEGSRLTVL.

To note about this clonotype: With a much larger clone just one base away, this may be a read error. The chain recombines TRBV2 with TRBJ2-2; D remains ambiguous. This CDR3 region has 12 residues. V was shortened by 4 bases and J by 8 bases, with 8 bases between the two germline ends. CDR1 and CDR2 (germline): SNHLY, FYNNEI. The CDR3 loop is CASSGSGGELFF. The CDR3 DNA reads TGTGCCAGCAGTGGTTCCGGGGGGGAGCTGTTTTTT.

The CDR3 coding sequence is TGCAGCGTCGCTGATGGGACAGGGGATACTGAAGCTTTCTTT. It encodes CSVADGTGDTEAFF. This chain joins TRBV29-1 and TRBJ1-1, with TRBD1 identical over 10 bases. The CDR3 spans 14 residues. Germline V gene data show CDR1 as SQVTM and CDR2 as ANQGSEA. V lost 6 bases and J lost 5; bases outside the gene matches: 9.

This rearrangement joins TRBV19 to TRBJ1-5; 9 nucleotides line up with TRBD1. In germline, CDR1 is LNHDA, CDR2 SQIVND (reference sequence). The V gene end was trimmed by 6 bases and the J gene end by 7 bases; junction bases not matched to a gene: 4. The CDR3 loop spans 13 amino acids. The CDR3 here is CASSRDREQPQHF. The CDR3 coding sequence is TGTGCCAGTAGCCGGGACAGGGAGCAGCCCCAGCATTTT.

This clonotype has ten or more counts. This chain uses TRBV20-1 with TRBJ2-7, with D unclear. The V end was cut by 3 bases, the J end by 2 bases, with 8 bases between. The CDR3 totals 12 residues. The germline gives CDR1 DFQATT, CDR2 SNEGSKA (reference sequence). The CDR3 DNA sequence: TGCAGTGCTAGTGGGGTAACCTACGAGCAGTACTTC. Amino acids: CSASGVTYEQYF.

Note on this clonotype: One end of the junction is discordant with germline, which a read error may explain. The CDR3 nucleotides read TGTGCCAGCAGCCAAGAGGGCAGCCAAGAGATCCAGTACTTC. Its protein is CASSQEGSQEIQYF. This chain joins TRBV4-2 and TRBJ2-5; D not resolved. CDR3 length equals 14 residues. CDR1 and CDR2 (germline): LGHNA, YNFKEQ.

The table lists this clonotype with a few counts. This rearrangement joins TRBV6-6 to TRBJ1-5; D is uncertain. The CDR3 contains 12 residues. With 6 bases removed from V and 4 bases from J, the gap between germline ends came to 7 bases. Per germline, CDR1 MNHNY and CDR2 SVGAGI (reference sequence). CDR3 sequence reads: CASSKLNQPQHF. CDR3 in DNA: TGTGCCAGCAGCAAGCTAAATCAGCCCCAGCATTTT.

This clonotype was picked up many times. The CDR3 loop reads CAIGTGASGNTIYF. CDR3 nucleotides: TGTGCCATCGGCACAGGGGCCTCTGGAAACACCATATATTTT. The rearrangement joins TRBV10-3 to TRBJ1-3; TRBD1 aligns across 7 bases. This CDR3 contains 14 residues. Germline V lookup: CDR1 ENHRY, CDR2 SYGVKD. J lost 0 bases, V lost 8 bases, and 4 bases had no gene match.

In this sample, this clonotype turned up a few times. The chain links TRBV5-6 to TRBJ2-7; D possibly corresponds to TRBD2 (5 bases). The CDR3 runs 12 residues. Trimming took off 4 bases at V and 5 bases at J, with 10 bases between the two ends. Per the germline V gene, CDR1 is SGHDT and CDR2 is YYEEEE. This CDR3 is CASSGSSNEQYF. The CDR3, as DNA: TGTGCCAGCAGCGGGAGTAGCAACGAGCAGTACTTC.

This clonotype turned up a few times. This rearrangement joins TRBV7-2 to TRBJ2-7; no clear D gene. The CDR3 totals 13 residues. Trimming pared 6 bases from V and 5 bases from J, leaving 14 bases between. Germline CDR1 and CDR2: SGHTA and FQGNSA. As DNA, the CDR3 is TGTGCCAGCAGTCCCCCCCCCCTCAACGAGCAGTACTTC. It codes for CASSPPPLNEQYF.

On this clonotype itself: The junction differs from germline at one of its ends, possibly a read error. V and J are TRBV5-1 and TRBJ2-7; 10 nucleotides agree with TRBD2. CDR1 is SGHRS and CDR2 is YFSETQ in the germline V gene. The CDR3 is 15 residues long. For the CDR3, the DNA is TGCGCCAGCAGATTGGGACTAGCGAGCTCCTACGAGCAGTACTTC. The encoded protein is CASRLGLASSYEQYF.

This clonotype was picked up a small number of times. This sequence joins TRBV20-1 and TRBJ2-7; 9 nucleotides line up with TRBD1. CDR1 and CDR2 from the germline V gene are DFQATT and SNEGSKA (reference sequence). The V gene end was trimmed by 4 bases and the J gene end by 5 bases; junction bases not matched to a gene: 3. The CDR3 has 12 residues. In DNA form, the CDR3 reads TGCAGTGCTAAACGGACAGGGGACGAGCAGTACTTC. Protein sequence: CSAKRTGDEQYF.

This clonotype has ten or more counts. The chain links TRBV5-4 to TRBJ2-7, with D possibly matching TRBD2 (6 bases). In germline, CDR1 is SGHNT, CDR2 YYREEE (reference sequence). V dropped 3 bases and J dropped 7 bases, with 17 bases sitting between them. This CDR3 has 14 residues. The CDR3 DNA follows: TGTGCCAGCAGCTCCCATGGCGGGGTGGGGGAGCAGTACTTC. This encodes CASSSHGGVGEQYF. Full variable domain (outside the CDR3, taken from reference TRBV5-4 and TRBJ2-7): ETGVTQSPTHLIKTRGQQVTLRCSSQSGHNTVSWYQQALGQGPQFIFQYYREEENGRGNFPPRFSGLQFPNYSSELNVNALELDDSALYLCASSSHGGVGEQYFGPGTRLTVT.

V usage is TRBV12-3 or TRBV12-4 and J usage is TRBJ1-4, with D unresolved. V was clipped by 3 bases and J by 2 bases, with 7 bases between them. The CDR3 runs to 14 residues. The CDR3 reads CASSFSHTNEKLFF. The CDR3 DNA is TGTGCCAGCAGTTTCAGCCACACTAATGAAAAACTGTTTTTT.

The chain employs TRBV29-1 and TRBJ1-1; D may be TRBD1 (6 bases). V lost 7 bases, J lost 6 bases, and 15 bases lay in between. The CDR3 is made up of 12 amino acids. The germline V gene encodes CDR1 SQVTM and CDR2 ANQGSEA. In nucleotides, the CDR3 is TGCAGCGCCCTGGGGGGGGCGGCTGAAGCTTTCTTT. Translating gives CSALGGAAEAFF.

This clonotype occurred a few times. The chain links TRBV2 to TRBJ1-5; D not certain. Germline V gene sequence: CDR1 SNHLY, CDR2 FYNNEI. V lost 5 bases, J lost 10 bases, and 12 bases lay in between. The CDR3 totals 12 residues. The CDR3 region is CASSHPGRPQHF. The CDR3 DNA is TGTGCCAGCAGTCACCCCGGGAGACCCCAGCATTTT.

This clonotype appeared many times. This chain links TRBV6-5 with TRBJ2-5, with TRBD2 identical over 8 bases. Germline trimming cut 1 base from V and 4 bases from J; bases unmatched to any gene: 5. Germline CDR1 is MNHEY and CDR2 is SVGAGI. CDR3 length: 15 residues. The CDR3 coding sequence is TGTGCCAGCAGTTACTTGGGACTAGTGGGAGAGACCCAGTACTTC. This gives the protein CASSYLGLVGETQYF.

This clonotype was seen more than once but under ten times. The rearrangement links TRBV19 to TRBJ2-7; possibly TRBD2 for D (5 bases). CDR1 LNHDA and CDR2 SQIVND come from the germline V gene (reference sequence). This CDR3 comprises 16 residues. The V end lost 1 base, the J end lost 0 bases, and 13 bases lay between the germline ends. DNA of the CDR3: TGTGCCAGTAGTATAGGACTCCTGGGGAGCTCCTACGAGCAGTACTTC. It is translated as CASSIGLLGSSYEQYF. The variable domain in full, completed from reference TRBV19 and TRBJ2-7, reads DGGITQSPKYLFRKEGQNVTLSCEQNLNHDAMYWYRQDPGQGLRLIYYSQIVNDFQKGDIAEGYSVSREKKESFPLTVTSAQKNPTAFYLCASSIGLLGSSYEQYFGPGTRLTVT.

V usage is TRBV20-1 and J usage is TRBJ1-2; TRBD1 agrees at 7 bases. Trimming took 6 bases from V and 4 from J; bases not matched to a gene: 8. Germline CDR1 reads DFQATT; CDR2 reads SNEGSKA (reference sequence). This CDR3 region has 13 residues. CDR3 sequence: CSAGGTVSYGYTF. For the CDR3, the DNA is TGCAGTGCCGGAGGGACAGTCTCCTATGGCTACACCTTC.

The chain carries TRBV10-2 and TRBJ2-7; a possible D gene is TRBD2 (5 bases). There are 13 residues in the CDR3. Trimming left V 8 bases short and J 2 bases short, with 13 bases between. Germline assignment: CDR1 WSHSY and CDR2 SAAADI. The DNA for the CDR3 is TGCGCCAGCTCCGGGGTTTTGGCCTACGAGCAGTACTTC. Its translation: CASSGVLAYEQYF.

This clonotype has a handful of counts. The chain carries TRBV5-6 and TRBJ1-1, with D maybe TRBD1 (6 bases). Germline V gene sequence: CDR1 SGHDT, CDR2 YYEEEE. This CDR3 has 13 residues. The germline V and J ends were trimmed by 8 bases and 2 bases, with 13 bases remaining between them. This CDR3 is CASETGINTEAFF. The CDR3 DNA follows: TGTGCCAGTGAGACAGGCATAAACACTGAAGCTTTCTTT. Combining the CDR3 with reference TRBV5-6 and TRBJ1-1 gives the whole variable domain DAGVTQSPTHLIKTRGQQVTLRCSPKSGHDTVSWYQQALGQGPQFIFQYYEEEERQRGNFPDRFSGHQFPNYSSELNVNALLLGDSALYLCASETGINTEAFFGQGTRLTVV.

The gene calls are TRBV29-1 and TRBJ1-1; D is perhaps TRBD1 (6 bases). Deletions cut 7 bases from V and 2 bases from J, with 17 bases between. The CDR3 covers 14 residues. Germline values: CDR1 SQVTM, CDR2 ANQGSEA. CDR3 DNA: TGCAGCGCCGTCGGGACACGGGGAAACACTGAAGCTTTCTTT. It codes for CSAVGTRGNTEAFF.

Here the CDR3 DNA reads TGTGCCAGTAGTATAGGGTTCGGGACAAACTACGAGCAGTACTTC. As protein: CASSIGFGTNYEQYF. V usage is TRBV19 and J usage is TRBJ2-7, with D perhaps TRBD1 (6 bases). The CDR3 totals 15 residues. Germline CDR1 and CDR2: LNHDA and SQIVND (reference sequence). Trimming removed 1 base at V and 3 bases at J, with 13 bases between.